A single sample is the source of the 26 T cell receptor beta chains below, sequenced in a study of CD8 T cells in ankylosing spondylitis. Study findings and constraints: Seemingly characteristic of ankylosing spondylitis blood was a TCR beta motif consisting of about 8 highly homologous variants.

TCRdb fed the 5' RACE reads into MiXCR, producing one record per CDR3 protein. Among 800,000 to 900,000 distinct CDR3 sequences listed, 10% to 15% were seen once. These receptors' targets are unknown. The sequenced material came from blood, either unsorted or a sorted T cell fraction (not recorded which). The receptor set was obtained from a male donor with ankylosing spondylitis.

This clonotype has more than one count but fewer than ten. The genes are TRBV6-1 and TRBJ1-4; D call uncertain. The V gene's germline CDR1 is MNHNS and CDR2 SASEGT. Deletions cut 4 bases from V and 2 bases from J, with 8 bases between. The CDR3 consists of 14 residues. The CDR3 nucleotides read TGTGCCAGCAGTGTGGCCCGGACTAATGAAAAACTGTTTTTT. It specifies CASSVARTNEKLFF.

This chain's CDR3 is CASGQTGANTGELFF. The CDR3 bases are TGTGCTAGTGGCCAGACTGGCGCGAACACCGGGGAGCTGTTTTTT. V and J are TRBV12-5 and TRBJ2-2; D is undetermined. This CDR3 is built from 15 residues. Germline CDR1 is LGHNT and CDR2 is FRNRAP. Deletions cut 6 bases from V and 0 bases from J, with 11 bases between.

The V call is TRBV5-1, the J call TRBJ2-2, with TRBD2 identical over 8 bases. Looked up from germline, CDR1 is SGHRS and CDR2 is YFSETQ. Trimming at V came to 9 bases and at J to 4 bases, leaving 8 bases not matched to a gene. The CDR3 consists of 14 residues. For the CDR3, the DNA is TGCGCCACAAGGGGACTAGAGACCACCGGGGAGCTGTTTTTT. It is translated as CATRGLETTGELFF.

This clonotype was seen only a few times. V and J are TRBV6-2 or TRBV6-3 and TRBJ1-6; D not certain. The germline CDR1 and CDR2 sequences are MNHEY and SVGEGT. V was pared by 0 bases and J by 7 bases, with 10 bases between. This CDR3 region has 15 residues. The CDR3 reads CASSYSRLGNSPLHF. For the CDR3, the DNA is TGTGCCAGCAGTTACTCGAGATTGGGGAATTCACCCCTCCACTTT.

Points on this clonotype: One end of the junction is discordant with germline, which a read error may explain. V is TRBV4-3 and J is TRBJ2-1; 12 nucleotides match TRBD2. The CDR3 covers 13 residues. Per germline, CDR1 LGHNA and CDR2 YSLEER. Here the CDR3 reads CTSSQHGLAGRFF. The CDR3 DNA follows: TGCACCAGCAGCCAGCACGGACTAGCGGGAAGGTTCTTC.

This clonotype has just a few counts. The CDR3 reads CASSSAPVRGKLFF. CDR3 bases: TGTGCCAGCAGTTCCGCCCCGGTTAGGGGAAAACTGTTTTTT. This rearrangement joins TRBV27 to TRBJ1-4, with a possible D match to TRBD1 (5 bases). This CDR3 has 14 amino acids. From germline, CDR1 is MNHEY and CDR2 SMNVEV (reference sequence). The V end was cut by 4 bases, the J end by 10 bases, with 16 bases between.

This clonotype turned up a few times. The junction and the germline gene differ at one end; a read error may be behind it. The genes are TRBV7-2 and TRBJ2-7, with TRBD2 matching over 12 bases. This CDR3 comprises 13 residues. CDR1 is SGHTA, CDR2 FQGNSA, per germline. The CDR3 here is CASSLVGLAGWHF. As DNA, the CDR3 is TGTGCCAGCAGCTTAGTGGGACTAGCGGGCTGGCACTTC. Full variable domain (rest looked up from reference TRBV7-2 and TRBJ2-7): GAGVSQSPSNKVTEKGKDVELRCDPISGHTALYWYRQSLGQGLEFLIYFQGNSAPDKSGLPSDRFSAERTGGSVSTLTIQRTQQEDSAVYLCASSLVGLAGWHFGPGTRLTVT.

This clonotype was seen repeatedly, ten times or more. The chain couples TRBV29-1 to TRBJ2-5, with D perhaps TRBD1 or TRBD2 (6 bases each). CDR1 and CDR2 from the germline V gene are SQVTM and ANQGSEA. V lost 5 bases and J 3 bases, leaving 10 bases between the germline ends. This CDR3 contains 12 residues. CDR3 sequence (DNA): TGCAGCGTTAGGGGGGTGGAAGAGACCCAGTACTTC. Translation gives CSVRGVEETQYF.

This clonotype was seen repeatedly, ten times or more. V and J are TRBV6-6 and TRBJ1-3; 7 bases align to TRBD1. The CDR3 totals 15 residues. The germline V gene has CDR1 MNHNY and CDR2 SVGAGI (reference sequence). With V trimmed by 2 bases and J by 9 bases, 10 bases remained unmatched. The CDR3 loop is CASSYRQGSRGTIYF. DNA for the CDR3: TGTGCCAGCAGTTACCGACAGGGCTCGCGCGGCACCATATATTTT.

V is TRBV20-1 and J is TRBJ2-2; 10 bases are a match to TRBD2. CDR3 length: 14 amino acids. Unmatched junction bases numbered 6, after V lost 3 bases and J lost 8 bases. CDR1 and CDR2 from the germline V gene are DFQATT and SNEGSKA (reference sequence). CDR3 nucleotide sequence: TGCAGTGCTAGGGCTAGCGGGAGAGTGGGGGAGCTGTTTTTT. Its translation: CSARASGRVGELFF.

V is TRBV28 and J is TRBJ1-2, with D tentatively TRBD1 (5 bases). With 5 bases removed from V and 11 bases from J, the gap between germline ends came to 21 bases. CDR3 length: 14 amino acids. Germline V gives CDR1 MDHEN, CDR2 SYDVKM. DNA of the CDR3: TGTGCCAGCAGTGCAACGGGACTGCACGGAAAGTACACCTTC. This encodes CASSATGLHGKYTF.

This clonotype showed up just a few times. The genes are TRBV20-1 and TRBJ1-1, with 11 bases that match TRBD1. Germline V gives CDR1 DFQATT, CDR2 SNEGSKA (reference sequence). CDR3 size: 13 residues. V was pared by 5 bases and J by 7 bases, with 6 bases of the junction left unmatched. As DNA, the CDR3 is TGCAGTGCTGCGCGGGACAGGGGGAATGAAGCTTTCTTT. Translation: CSAARDRGNEAFF.

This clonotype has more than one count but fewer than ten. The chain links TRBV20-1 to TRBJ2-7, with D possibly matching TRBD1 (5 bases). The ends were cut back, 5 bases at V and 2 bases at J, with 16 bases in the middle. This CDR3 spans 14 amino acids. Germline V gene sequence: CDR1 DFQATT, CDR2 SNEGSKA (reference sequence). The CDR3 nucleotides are TGCAGTGCTTATCAGGGTTCTCCCCCCTACGAGCAGTACTTC. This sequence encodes CSAYQGSPPYEQYF.

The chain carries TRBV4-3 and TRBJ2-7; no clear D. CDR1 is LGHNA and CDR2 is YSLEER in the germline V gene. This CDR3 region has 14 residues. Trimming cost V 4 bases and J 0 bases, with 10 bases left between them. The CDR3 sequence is CASSRRYPSYEQYF. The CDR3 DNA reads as TGCGCCAGCAGCCGAAGATATCCCTCCTACGAGCAGTACTTC.

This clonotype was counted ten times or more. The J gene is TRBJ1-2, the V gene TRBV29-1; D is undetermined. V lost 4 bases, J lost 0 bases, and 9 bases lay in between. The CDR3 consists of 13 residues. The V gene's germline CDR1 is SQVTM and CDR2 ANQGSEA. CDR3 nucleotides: TGCAGCGTTGCCAAATCCACTAACTATGGCTACACCTTC. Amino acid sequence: CSVAKSTNYGYTF.

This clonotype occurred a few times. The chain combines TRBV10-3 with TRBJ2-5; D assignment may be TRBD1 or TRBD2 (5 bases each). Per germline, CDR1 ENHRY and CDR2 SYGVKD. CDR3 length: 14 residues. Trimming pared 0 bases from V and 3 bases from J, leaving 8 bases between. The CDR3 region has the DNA TGTGCCATCAGTGAGTCCGGGACGAAAGAGACCCAGTACTTC. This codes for CAISESGTKETQYF.

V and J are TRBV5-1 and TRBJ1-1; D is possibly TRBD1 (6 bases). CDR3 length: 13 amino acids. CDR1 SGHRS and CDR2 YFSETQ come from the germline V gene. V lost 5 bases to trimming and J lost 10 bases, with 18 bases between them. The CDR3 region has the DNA TGCGCCAGCAGAGAAGTACAGGGTGAAGGAGCTTTCTTT. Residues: CASREVQGEGAFF.

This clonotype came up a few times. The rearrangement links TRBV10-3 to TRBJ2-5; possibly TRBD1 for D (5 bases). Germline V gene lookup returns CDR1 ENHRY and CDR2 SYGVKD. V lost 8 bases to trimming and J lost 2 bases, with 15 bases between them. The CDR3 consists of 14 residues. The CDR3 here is CAIAPLRTQETQYF. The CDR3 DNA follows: TGTGCCATCGCCCCACTAAGGACACAAGAGACCCAGTACTTC.

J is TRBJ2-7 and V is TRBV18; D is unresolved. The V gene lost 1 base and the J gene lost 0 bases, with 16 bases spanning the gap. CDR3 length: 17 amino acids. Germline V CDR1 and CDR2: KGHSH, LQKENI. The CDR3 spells CASSPHRPGFSSYEQYF. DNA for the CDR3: TGTGCCAGCTCACCACACCGCCCGGGCTTTAGCTCCTACGAGCAGTACTTC.

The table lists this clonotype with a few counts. The CDR3 region is CSAGRTLRTEAFF. CDR3 coding DNA: TGCAGTGCGGGACGGACCTTACGGACTGAAGCTTTCTTT. The chain recombines TRBV20-1 with TRBJ1-1; weak D call: TRBD1 (5 bases). V gave up 6 bases and J gave up 5 bases, with 16 bases separating them. The CDR3 spans 13 residues. CDR1 and CDR2 (germline): DFQATT, SNEGSKA (reference sequence).

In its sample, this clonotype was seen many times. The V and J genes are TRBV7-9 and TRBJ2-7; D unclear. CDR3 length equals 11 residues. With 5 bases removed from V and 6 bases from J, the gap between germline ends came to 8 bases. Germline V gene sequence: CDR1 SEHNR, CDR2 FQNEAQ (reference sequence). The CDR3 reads CASSRLSEQYF. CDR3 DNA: TGTGCCAGCAGCCGGTTGTCCGAGCAGTACTTC.

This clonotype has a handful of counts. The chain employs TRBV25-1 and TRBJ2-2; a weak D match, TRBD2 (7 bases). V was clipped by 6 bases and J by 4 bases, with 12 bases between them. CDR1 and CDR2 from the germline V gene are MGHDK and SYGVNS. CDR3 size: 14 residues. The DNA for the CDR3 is TGTGCCAGCAGAGGGAGGGGGAGCACCGGGGAGCTGTTTTTT. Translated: CASRGRGSTGELFF.

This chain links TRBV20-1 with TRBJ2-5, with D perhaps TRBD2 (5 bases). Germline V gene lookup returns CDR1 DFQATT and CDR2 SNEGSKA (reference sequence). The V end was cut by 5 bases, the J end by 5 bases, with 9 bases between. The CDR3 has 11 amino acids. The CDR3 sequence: CSAVPGETQYF. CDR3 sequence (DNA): TGCAGTGCTGTTCCGGGGGAGACCCAGTACTTC.

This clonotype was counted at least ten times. CDR3 coding DNA: TGTGCCAGCAGGCCTAGCGGGAGACCAGATACGCAGTATTTT. It translates to CASRPSGRPDTQYF. The rearrangement uses TRBV12-3 or TRBV12-4 and TRBJ2-3, with 10 bases fitting TRBD2. The CDR3 loop spans 14 amino acids. V trimming: 6 bases; J trimming: 4 bases; junction bases outside the gene matches: 4.

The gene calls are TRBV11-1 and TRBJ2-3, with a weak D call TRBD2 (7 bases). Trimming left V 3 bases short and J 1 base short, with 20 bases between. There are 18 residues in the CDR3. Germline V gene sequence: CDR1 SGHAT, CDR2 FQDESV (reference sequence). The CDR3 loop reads CASSFSRRAGARTDTQYF. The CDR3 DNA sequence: TGTGCCAGCAGCTTCTCCCGCCGCGCGGGGGCCCGCACAGATACGCAGTATTTT.

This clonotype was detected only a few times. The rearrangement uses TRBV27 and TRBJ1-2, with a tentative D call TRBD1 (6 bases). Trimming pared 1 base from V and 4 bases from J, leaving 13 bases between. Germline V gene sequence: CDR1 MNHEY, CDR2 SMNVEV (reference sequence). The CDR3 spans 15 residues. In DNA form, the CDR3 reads TGTGCCAGCAGTTTATTCCGGGGGCAAGGCTATGGCTACACCTTC. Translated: CASSLFRGQGYGYTF.